This T cell receptor (beta chain) derives from a study of regulatory T cells in long-lasting Graves disease. On the study more broadly: Persistent Graves' disease required over 5 years of antithyroid drugs and positive TSH receptor antibodies. General observations from the study: Researchers examined only peripheral blood and not thyroid tissue.

Time point here: persistent/refractory GD, antithyroid drugs over 5 years with positive TRAb. Following extraction of RNA from PBMCs, that RNA was used to make the TCR library. American Thyroid Association guidelines defined Graves' disease diagnosis. An endocrinology department in Xi'an, China, recruited the patients. Germline V gene sequence: CDR1 MDHEN, CDR2 SYDVKM. This CDR3 contains 15 residues. V was trimmed by 1 base and J by 6 bases, leaving 10 bases between them. Both iRepertoire HTBI primers and Arm-PCR of CDR3 regions were used to build the TCR beta libraries. TCRdb processed the multiplex PCR reads anew with MiXCR; each CDR3 protein has one entry. The data show about 660,000 distinct CDR3 sequences, around 32% seen once. A word on this clonotype: What it binds is unknown.

This TCR derives from a female donor with Graves disease. Source: peripheral blood mononuclear cells (PBMCs), taken when the disease was refractory, from a patient treated with antithyroid drugs. This rearrangement joins TRBV28 to TRBJ1-6, with no clear D. The DNA for the CDR3 is TGTGCCAGCAGTTTATTTCTTCAGGCTAATTCACCCCTCCACTTT. Its protein product is CASSLFLQANSPLHF. The variable domain in full, completed from reference TRBV28 and TRBJ1-6, reads DVKVTQSSRYLVKRTGEKVFLECVQDMDHENMFWYRQDPGLGLRLIYFSYDVKMKEKGDIPEGYSVSREKKERFSLILESASTNQTSMYLCASSLFLQANSPLHFGNGTRLTVT.